These 21 T cell receptor beta chains originate from one sample sequenced in a study of blood T cell repertoires in COVID-19. Clones were sequenced by immunoSEQ multiplex PCR, and TCRdb holds only the in-frame ones, with some missing. Of more than 80,000 clones detected, roughly 90% appear once; the ten largest clones hold approximately 1.6%. Sequenced: peripheral blood. These TCRs come from a man older than 75 with acute or convalescent COVID-19.

V and J are TRBV19 and TRBJ2-1, with 7 bases identical to TRBD2. From germline, CDR1 is LNHDA and CDR2 SQIVND (reference sequence). V lost 2 bases and J lost 4; bases outside the gene matches: 5. The CDR3 is 15 amino acids. The CDR3 DNA sequence: TGTGCCAGTAGTATAACCCAGCGGGGATACAATGAGCAGTTCTTC. Translated: CASSITQRGYNEQFF.

The chain links TRBV11-3 to TRBJ2-3; 11 nucleotides line up with TRBD2. Looked up from germline, CDR1 is SGHNT and CDR2 is YENEEA. The CDR3 sequence is 18 residues long. J gave up 0 bases and V 4 bases, and 9 bases lay outside the gene matches. The CDR3 region has the DNA TGTGCCAGCAGCTCTGGGACTAGCGGAGACACTAGCACAGATACGCAGTATTTT. Its protein product is CASSSGTSGDTSTDTQYF.

V gene TRBV29-1 combines with J gene TRBJ1-1; 9 bases line up with TRBD1. The CDR3 extends over 16 amino acids. The V and J ends lost 1 base and 2 bases, in that order; junction bases with no gene match: 8. Germline CDR1 is SQVTM and CDR2 is ANQGSEA. The DNA for the CDR3 is TGCAGCGTTGAAGGGTTCGGGGGACAGGGTAACACTGAAGCTTTCTTT. It yields the protein CSVEGFGGQGNTEAFF.

The chain employs TRBV5-4 and TRBJ2-4; 12 bases align to TRBD2. Germline V gene lookup returns CDR1 SGHNT and CDR2 YYREEE (reference sequence). CDR3 length equals 14 residues. V trimming: 3 bases; J trimming: 9 bases; junction bases outside the gene matches: 4. The CDR3 DNA follows: TGTGCCAGCAGCTCGACTAGCGGGGGAGGCATTCAGTACTTC. It specifies CASSSTSGGGIQYF. The variable domain in full, with the rest retrieved from reference TRBV5-4 and TRBJ2-4, is ETGVTQSPTHLIKTRGQQVTLRCSSQSGHNTVSWYQQALGQGPQFIFQYYREEENGRGNFPPRFSGLQFPNYSSELNVNALELDDSALYLCASSSTSGGGIQYFGAGTRLSVL.

J is TRBJ1-5 and V is TRBV19, with 10 bases matching TRBD1. Per germline, CDR1 LNHDA and CDR2 SQIVND (reference sequence). CDR3 size: 19 residues. The trim removed 6 bases at V and 0 bases at J, leaving 14 bases unmatched. CDR3 DNA sequence: TGTGCCAGTAGGAGAACTCCGGGACAGGGGCATTATAGCAATCAGCCCCAGCATTTT. This translates into CASRRTPGQGHYSNQPQHF.

The V and J genes are TRBV19 and TRBJ1-5; D uncertain. V lost 1 base and J lost 0, with 13 bases in between. Looked up from germline, CDR1 is LNHDA and CDR2 is SQIVND (reference sequence). This CDR3 comprises 17 residues. CDR3 amino acids: CASSIGRSAYSNQPQHF. CDR3 DNA sequence: TGTGCCAGTAGTATAGGGAGAAGCGCTTATAGCAATCAGCCCCAGCATTTT. The full variable domain, rest sourced from reference TRBV19 and TRBJ1-5, is DGGITQSPKYLFRKEGQNVTLSCEQNLNHDAMYWYRQDPGQGLRLIYYSQIVNDFQKGDIAEGYSVSREKKESFPLTVTSAQKNPTAFYLCASSIGRSAYSNQPQHFGDGTRLSIL.

J is TRBJ2-5 and V is TRBV2; TRBD2 agrees at 16 bases. Germline-derived CDR1 and CDR2 are SNHLY and FYNNEI. The junction had 2 bases not matched to a gene; V was cut back by 5 bases and J by 2 bases. The CDR3 has 16 residues. CDR3 residues: CASSQGLAGGQETQYF. In DNA, the CDR3 is TGTGCCAGCAGTCAGGGACTAGCGGGAGGGCAAGAGACCCAGTACTTC. The complete variable domain, with remaining parts taken from reference TRBV2 and TRBJ2-5, reads EPEVTQTPSHQVTQMGQEVILRCVPISNHLYFYWYRQILGQKVEFLVSFYNNEISEKSEIFDDQFSVERPDGSNFTLKIRSTKLEDSAMYFCASSQGLAGGQETQYFGPGTRLLVL.

As DNA, the CDR3 is TGTGCCAGCAGCCCTAGCGGGTTAACCTACGAGCAGTACTTC. Translating gives CASSPSGLTYEQYF. This rearrangement joins TRBV6-2 or TRBV6-3 to TRBJ2-7; 8 bases line up with TRBD2. Unmatched junction bases numbered 6, after V lost 6 bases and J lost 2 bases. There are 14 residues in the CDR3. Germline CDR1 and CDR2: MNHEY and SVGEGT.

The chain joins TRBV21-1 to TRBJ1-2. TRBV21-1 is given as a pseudogene. The CDR3 is 10 residues long. CDR3 coding DNA: TGTGCCAGCGCGCGGTATGGCTACACCTTC. Its protein product is CASARYGYTF.

The rearrangement joins TRBV19 to TRBJ2-2, with 13 bases matching TRBD2. Germline loops: CDR1 LNHDA, CDR2 SQIVND (reference sequence). The trim removed 6 bases at V and 6 bases at J, leaving 4 bases unmatched. The CDR3 is made up of 15 amino acids. The CDR3 spells CASRLAGGGPGELFF. The CDR3 region has the DNA TGTGCCAGTAGACTAGCGGGAGGGGGTCCCGGGGAGCTGTTTTTT.

With regard to this clone: Other DNA variants within this sample encode the same CDR3. The CDR3, as DNA: TGCGCCAGCAGCTTGCGGGGGGGCCCTAACACCGGGGAGCTGTTTTTT. Translating it yields CASSLRGGPNTGELFF. V and J are TRBV5-1 and TRBJ2-2; 8 nucleotides agree with TRBD2. CDR1 is SGHRS, CDR2 YFSETQ, per germline. The CDR3 totals 16 residues. The V and J ends lost 1 base and 2 bases, in that order; junction bases with no gene match: 4.

The CDR3 DNA sequence: TGTGCTAGTGGTCCCGCAGGCACGGGGACTGAAGCTTTCTTT. Amino acid sequence: CASGPAGTGTEAFF. This chain joins TRBV12-5 and TRBJ1-1; D not certain. The V gene lost 5 bases and the J gene lost 5 bases, with 15 bases spanning the gap. The germline CDR1 and CDR2 sequences are LGHNT and FRNRAP. This CDR3 is built from 14 residues.

The chain recombines TRBV29-1 with TRBJ2-1; 9 bases are shared with TRBD2. The CDR3 sequence is 11 residues long. Per germline, CDR1 SQVTM and CDR2 ANQGSEA. The V and J ends lost 7 bases and 15 bases, in that order; junction bases with no gene match: 10. The DNA of the CDR3 is TGCAGCGAGTCAAAGGGACTAGCCTGGTTCTTC. Translation: CSESKGLAWFF.

This chain uses TRBV10-2 with TRBJ2-1; 8 nucleotides align to TRBD2. This CDR3 is built from 14 residues. J lost 6 bases, V lost 9 bases, and 10 bases had no gene match. Per germline, CDR1 WSHSY and CDR2 SAAADI. The chain's CDR3 is CASCLTSVCNEQFF. For the CDR3, the DNA is TGCGCCAGTTGCTTGACTAGCGTCTGCAATGAGCAGTTCTTC.

The chain has TRBV27 and TRBJ2-1, with 7 bases that match TRBD2. Germline V gene sequence: CDR1 MNHEY, CDR2 SMNVEV (reference sequence). J was trimmed by 5 bases and V by 6 bases; bases with no gene match: 10. CDR3 length equals 15 residues. CDR3 in amino acids: CASRQTSLVNNEQFF. The CDR3, as DNA: TGTGCCAGCAGGCAGACTAGCTTGGTCAACAATGAGCAGTTCTTC.

The sample holds a few counts of this clone. The rearrangement uses TRBV14 and TRBJ1-1; D is uncertain. Trimming took off 2 bases at V and 8 bases at J, with 15 bases between the two ends. CDR3 length equals 14 residues. Looked up from germline, CDR1 is SGHDN and CDR2 is FVKESK. Here the CDR3 DNA reads TGTGCCAGCAGCCAATACCTAGTCTCCGGAGAAGCTTTCTTT. It encodes CASSQYLVSGEAFF.

This chain joins TRBV19 and TRBJ1-5, with D possibly being TRBD1 (6 bases). The CDR3 is made up of 14 amino acids. Germline V CDR1 and CDR2: LNHDA, SQIVND (reference sequence). The germline V and J ends were trimmed by 4 bases and 4 bases, with 11 bases remaining between them. The CDR3 protein is CASSTGANNQPQHF. The CDR3 DNA reads TGTGCCAGTAGTACAGGGGCTAATAATCAGCCCCAGCATTTT.

This clone has just a few counts. CDR3 sequence (DNA): TGCGCCAGCAGCCAAGGACAGGTGTCCTACAATGAGCAGTTCTTC. It specifies CASSQGQVSYNEQFF. This rearrangement joins TRBV4-1 to TRBJ2-1; TRBD1 is a possible D gene (6 bases). With 1 base removed from V and 1 base from J, the gap between germline ends came to 8 bases. The CDR3 is made up of 15 amino acids. In germline, CDR1 is MGHRA, CDR2 YSYEKL.

The chain combines TRBV5-1 with TRBJ2-7, with 7 nucleotides matching TRBD2. CDR1 and CDR2 from the germline V gene are SGHRS and YFSETQ. This CDR3 is built from 14 residues. The V gene end was trimmed by 3 bases and the J gene end by 4 bases; junction bases not matched to a gene: 7. The CDR3, as DNA: TGCGCCAGCAGCTCGATCGCGGGAGCTTACGAGCAGTACTTC. Protein: CASSSIAGAYEQYF.

The chain combines TRBV6-5 with TRBJ1-2, with D tentatively TRBD1 (5 bases). This CDR3 spans 13 amino acids. Trimming left V 5 bases short and J 4 bases short, with 11 bases between. CDR1 and CDR2 (germline): MNHEY, SVGAGI. The chain's CDR3 is CASSRDSSYGYTF. The CDR3 DNA sequence: TGTGCCAGCAGTCGGGACTCCTCCTATGGCTACACCTTC.

The CDR3 sequence: CASSLGHRENNEKLFF. CDR3 coding DNA: TGTGCCAGCAGCTTAGGCCATCGGGAAAATAATGAAAAACTGTTTTTT. The V call is TRBV7-2, the J call TRBJ1-4; D is unclear. Germline loops: CDR1 SGHTA, CDR2 FQGNSA. This CDR3 comprises 16 residues. Trimming took 1 base from V and 4 from J, leaving 13 bases between them.